This is a list of T cell receptor beta chains from one sample in a study of post-analysis software for immune sequencing data. TCRdb itself ran the PCR reads through MiXCR, one entry per CDR3 protein. The data hold more than 500,000 distinct CDR3 sequences, with 34% observed a single time. The sequenced sample was blood. These receptor sequences come from a girl aged 2-17 years with multiple sclerosis. The CDR3 runs from the conserved cysteine through the conserved F or W. A D gene is named only where the DNA matches it firmly. Clone size is not always given. Where it is, it says once, few, many or a class for expanded clones.

abundance,j_gene,v_gene,d_gene,CDR3nt,CDR3aa
-,TRBJ1-2,TRBV5-5,-,TGTGCCAGCAGCTACCCAGACAGGCCCTATGGCTACACCTTC,CASSYPDRPYGYTF
-,TRBJ2-5,TRBV5-1,-,TGCGCCAGCGGCTTGAGTCAACCTGAAGGGGCCCAGTACTTC,CASGLSQPEGAQYF
-,TRBJ1-1,TRBV5-5,-,TGTGCCAGCAGCTTGGGCCAGGGTACAGGGAACACTGAAGCTTTCTTT,CASSLGQGTGNTEAFF
-,TRBJ1-6,TRBV3-1,-,TGTGCCAGCAGCCAAGATGGGGGCATAAATTCACCCCTCCACTTT,CASSQDGGINSPLHF
-,TRBJ2-1,TRBV11-2,TRBD2,TGTGCCAGCAGACAACTAGCGGGGCTGCGCAATGAGCAGTTCTTC,CASRQLAGLRNEQFF
-,TRBJ2-3,TRBV7-8,TRBD2,TGTGCCAGCAGCTCCAAACCTCGGAGGACGGGAGGTTTGGCAGATACGCAGTATTTT,CASSSKPRRTGGLADTQYF
many,TRBJ1-1,TRBV5-1,TRBD1,TGTGCCAGCAGTCCAGGGACAGGGAACACTGAAGCTTTCTTT,CASSPGTGNTEAFF
few,TRBJ2-1,TRBV4-1,-,TGCGCCAGCAGCCAAGTACCCACTAGTAAGGATGAGCAGTTCTTC,CASSQVPTSKDEQFF
-,TRBJ2-2,TRBV5-1,-,TGCGCCAGCAGCCTAATGAACACCGGGGAGCTGTTTTTT,CASSLMNTGELFF
-,TRBJ1-6,TRBV12-3/TRBV12-4,TRBD1,TGTGCCAGCAGCGCGACAGGGTCGGGTAATTCACCCCTCCACTTT,CASSATGSGNSPLHF